These 24 T cell receptor beta chains came from one sample sequenced in a study of T cells after posttransplantation cyclophosphamide (dated by TCRdb to 2015 to 2016). The receptor library was made with the immunoSEQ multiplex PCR assay. Not all clones reach the TCRdb copy of this immuneACCESS table, which keeps in-frame sequences only. Checked studies attribute under half of the gap to unresolved V genes and leave the rest unexplained. There are fewer than 55,000 clones in this sample, and none of them is a singleton. The top ten constitute roughly 2% of the sample. The specimen was PBMCs. These receptors originate from a middle-aged man in good health, CMV-negative, and a related stem cell transplant donor.

This clone was picked up many times. The rearrangement joins TRBV10-3 to TRBJ2-7; 10 nucleotides align to TRBD2. There are 16 residues in the CDR3. The J segment lost 3 bases and the V segment lost 3 bases, leaving 8 bases of the junction unmatched. From germline, CDR1 is ENHRY and CDR2 SYGVKD. DNA of the CDR3: TGTGCCATCAGTGAAAGCGGGAGGGCCGAAGGCTACGAGCAGTACGTC. It yields the protein CAISESGRAEGYEQYV.

There are a few counts of this clone. The chain recombines TRBV27 with TRBJ2-1, with unresolved D. V lost 4 bases and J 8 bases, leaving 12 bases between the germline ends. The CDR3 has 13 residues. The germline V gene has CDR1 MNHEY and CDR2 SMNVEV (reference sequence). The CDR3 DNA reads as TGTGCCAGCAGTTACGGTAGTCGGGATGAGCAGTTCTTC. It codes for CASSYGSRDEQFF.

This clone was found many times. CDR3 coding DNA: TGCGCCAGCAGCCAAACATCCGGGACAGGGGAATATAGCTACACCTTC. Its translation is CASSQTSGTGEYSYTF. The chain recombines TRBV4-3 with TRBJ1-2, with 10 bases that match TRBD1. The CDR3 sequence is 16 residues long. J lost 9 bases, V lost 2 bases, and 12 bases had no gene match. Germline V gene sequence: CDR1 LGHNA, CDR2 YSLEER.

This clone was seen ten or more times. The chain couples TRBV6-5 to TRBJ2-7; D possibly corresponds to TRBD2 (6 bases). Germline V lookup: CDR1 MNHEY, CDR2 SVGAGI. The CDR3 consists of 15 residues. The V gene lost 6 bases and the J gene lost 0 bases, with 15 bases spanning the gap. As DNA, the CDR3 is TGTGCCAGCAGACAGGACTCCGGGAGCTCCTACGAGCAGTACTTC. This encodes CASRQDSGSSYEQYF.

This clone was observed many times. The chain employs TRBV21-1 and TRBJ2-3; the D call of TRBD2 is as the table states it, not checked on the DNA. TRBV21-1 is a listed pseudogene. The CDR3 runs to 21 residues. The CDR3 protein is CASSKEELAGALDFSTDTQYF. CDR3 DNA sequence: TGTGCCAGCAGCAAAGAAGAGCTAGCGGGGGCCCTCGATTTTAGCACAGATACGCAGTATTTT.

The V and J genes are TRBV9 and TRBJ2-1; 7 bases are a match to TRBD2. CDR1 SGDLS and CDR2 YYNGEE come from the germline V gene. The ends lost 0 bases at V and 0 bases at J; junction bases unmatched: 6. This CDR3 is built from 17 residues. CDR3 loop: CASSVAEAGFSYNEQFF. In DNA, the CDR3 is TGTGCCAGCAGCGTAGCTGAAGCGGGATTCTCCTACAATGAGCAGTTCTTC.

The genes are TRBV15 and TRBJ1-2; no clear D. Germline CDR1 and CDR2: LNHNV and YYDKDF (reference sequence). This CDR3 has 13 amino acids. Trimming pared 0 bases from V and 8 bases from J, leaving 10 bases between. CDR3 amino acids: CATSRDFSGGYTF. DNA of the CDR3: TGTGCCACCAGCAGAGATTTTAGCGGGGGCTACACCTTC.

This clone was observed a few times. The V gene is TRBV28, the J gene TRBJ1-3; tentatively, D is TRBD1 (5 bases). Germline CDR1 and CDR2: MDHEN and SYDVKM. This CDR3 is 17 amino acids long. V lost 5 bases to trimming and J lost 0 bases, with 17 bases between them. The CDR3 here is CASSLDLDSFSGNTIYF. In DNA, the CDR3 is TGTGCCAGCAGTCTCGATCTCGACAGCTTCTCTGGAAACACCATATATTTT.

In this sample, this clone turned up many times. The chain employs TRBV6-5 and TRBJ1-6, with TRBD1 matching over 9 bases. This CDR3 contains 16 residues. Germline V CDR1 and CDR2: MNHEY, SVGAGI. With V trimmed by 1 base and J by 9 bases, 7 bases remained unmatched. In nucleotides, the CDR3 is TGTGCCAGCAGTTACTTGTCCAAGGACAGGGGTTCACCCCTCCACTTT. Protein product: CASSYLSKDRGSPLHF.

Many counts were recorded for this clone. The V call is TRBV9, the J call TRBJ1-5; D may be TRBD1 (6 bases). CDR1 is SGDLS, CDR2 YYNGEE, per germline. The CDR3 covers 14 residues. V was cut by 3 bases and J by 4 bases, with 11 bases left in between. The CDR3 sequence is CASSGGQFNQPQHF. CDR3 coding DNA: TGTGCCAGCAGCGGCGGACAGTTTAATCAGCCCCAGCATTTT.

This clone came up a few times. The V and J genes are TRBV21-1 and TRBJ2-1; the table names TRBD2, a call not compared with the DNA. TRBV21-1 is a documented pseudogene. The CDR3 is 12 residues long. CDR3 DNA: TGTGCCAGCTTTGAGGGATCCAATGAGCAGTTCTTC. This translates into CASFEGSNEQFF.

This clone was recorded many times. The chain is built from TRBV7-8 and TRBJ1-1; TRBD1 agrees at 7 bases. This CDR3 spans 14 amino acids. The V gene's germline CDR1 is SGHVS and CDR2 FQNEAQ. With 5 bases clipped from V and 12 bases from J, the junction kept 15 bases outside the gene matches. The CDR3 bases are TGTGCCAGCAGCCTCTCTGGGGCGACAGGGAGAACTTTCTTT. Translated, it gives CASSLSGATGRTFF.

V usage is TRBV5-1 and J usage is TRBJ2-5, with 9 bases matching TRBD2. The CDR3 covers 13 residues. V trimming: 7 bases; J trimming: 5 bases; junction bases outside the gene matches: 6. Germline V gives CDR1 SGHRS, CDR2 YFSETQ. CDR3 sequence: CASWTSAGETQYF. Here the CDR3 DNA reads TGCGCCAGCTGGACTAGCGCAGGCGAGACCCAGTACTTC.

Turning to this clone: The junction differs from germline at one of its ends, possibly a read error. The rearrangement links TRBV29-1 to TRBJ1-1; D not resolved. The CDR3 covers 15 residues. Germline V CDR1 and CDR2: SQVTM, ANQGSEA. The CDR3, as DNA: TGCAGCGTCGAAGGGCGGTCGGGAGGGAACACTGAAGCTTTCTTT. As protein: CSVEGRSGGNTEAFF.

At least ten counts were recorded for this clone. The rearrangement joins TRBV7-9 to TRBJ2-1, with 7 bases identical to TRBD1. CDR1 SEHNR and CDR2 FQNEAQ come from the germline V gene (reference sequence). V lost 5 bases to trimming and J lost 14 bases; unmatched junction nucleotides: 9. The CDR3 is made up of 12 amino acids. In DNA form, the CDR3 reads TGTGCCAGCAGCCCTGGTCGACAGGGAAAGTTCTTC. The encoded protein is CASSPGRQGKFF. Full variable domain (missing parts from reference TRBV7-9 and TRBJ2-1): DTGVSQNPRHKITKRGQNVTFRCDPISEHNRLYWYRQTLGQGPEFLTYFQNEAQLEKSRLLSDRFSAERPKGSFSTLEIQRTEQGDSAMYLCASSPGRQGKFFGPGTRLTVL.

This clone was seen repeatedly, ten times or more. J is TRBJ2-3 and V is TRBV6-5; 7 positions match TRBD1. There are 14 residues in the CDR3. Trimming removed 5 bases from V and 0 bases from J; junction bases left unmatched: 2. Germline V gene data show CDR1 as MNHEY and CDR2 as SVGAGI. The CDR3 is CASSDRVSTDTQYF. As DNA, the CDR3 is TGTGCCAGCAGTGACAGGGTGAGCACAGATACGCAGTATTTT.

This clone was recorded many times. The chain is built from TRBV10-3 and TRBJ1-2; 7 positions match TRBD1. V was clipped by 10 bases and J by 3 bases; unmatched bases: 2. The CDR3 runs to 11 residues. Germline V lookup: CDR1 ENHRY, CDR2 SYGVKD. The CDR3 loop is CATGTDYGYTF. The DNA of the CDR3 is TGTGCCACTGGGACAGACTATGGCTACACCTTC.

This chain joins TRBV18 and TRBJ2-7; the D gene is possibly TRBD2 (6 bases). The CDR3 runs 15 residues. The V gene's germline CDR1 is KGHSH and CDR2 LQKENI. Trimming cost V 2 bases and J 1 base, with 12 bases left between them. CDR3 in DNA: TGTGCCAGCTCACCATTCCGGGACTCGTCCTACGAGCAGTACTTC. As protein: CASSPFRDSSYEQYF.

This clone has ten or more counts. The chain uses TRBV7-6 and TRBJ1-5; TRBD1 might be the D (5 bases). The V and J ends lost 5 bases and 1 base respectively, with 15 bases between them. The CDR3 loop spans 16 amino acids. Looked up from germline, CDR1 is SGHVS and CDR2 is FNYEAQ. CDR3 DNA sequence: TGTGCCAGCAGCCCGTGGGCAGGACAAAGCAATCAGCCCCAGCATTTT. This encodes CASSPWAGQSNQPQHF. The full variable domain, its missing parts supplied by reference TRBV7-6 and TRBJ1-5, is GAGVSQSPRYKVTKRGQDVALRCDPISGHVSLYWYRQALGQGPEFLTYFNYEAQQDKSGLPNDRFSAERPEGSISTLTIQRTEQRDSAMYRCASSPWAGQSNQPQHFGDGTRLSIL.

This clone was seen at least ten times. The chain couples TRBV2 to TRBJ1-2; 7 bases are a match to TRBD1. The length of the CDR3 is 13 residues. Germline CDR1 SNHLY, CDR2 FYNNEI. J gave up 5 bases and V 4 bases, and 4 bases lay outside the gene matches. CDR3: CASSVGQWYGYTF. CDR3 coding DNA: TGTGCCAGCAGTGTGGGACAGTGGTATGGCTACACCTTC.

This clone was recorded at least ten times. This chain joins TRBV30 and TRBJ1-1; D remains unclear. This CDR3 has 12 residues. Germline loops: CDR1 GTSNPN, CDR2 SVGIG (reference sequence). V lost 5 bases and J 1 base, leaving 8 bases between the germline ends. The CDR3 sequence: CAWDYRNTEAFF. DNA for the CDR3: TGTGCCTGGGATTACAGGAACACTGAAGCTTTCTTT.

Many counts were recorded for this clone. The chain couples TRBV5-1 to TRBJ2-7; perhaps TRBD2 as D (5 bases). V was pared by 2 bases and J by 6 bases, with 6 bases between. The CDR3 covers 11 residues. The V gene's germline CDR1 is SGHRS and CDR2 YFSETQ. The CDR3 loop is CASSFRGEQYF. CDR3 coding DNA: TGCGCCAGCAGCTTCCGGGGCGAGCAGTACTTC.

Many counts were recorded for this clone. The chain joins TRBV27 to TRBJ1-6; TRBD1 is a possible D gene (5 bases). The CDR3 runs to 14 residues. Germline CDR1 and CDR2: MNHEY and SMNVEV (reference sequence). Trimming removed 5 bases from V and 13 bases from J, with 18 bases in between. The CDR3 DNA is TGTGCCAGCAGTACTAAACCGGGACTTGGTCCCCTCCACTTT. Amino acid sequence: CASSTKPGLGPLHF.

This clone was picked up many times. This chain joins TRBV29-1 and TRBJ1-2; 7 bases fit TRBD1. Trimming removed 7 bases from V and 4 bases from J; junction bases left unmatched: 3. There are 11 residues in the CDR3. Per germline, CDR1 SQVTM and CDR2 ANQGSEA. The chain's CDR3 is CSAGQAYGYTF. CDR3 in DNA: TGCAGCGCTGGACAGGCCTATGGCTACACCTTC. Looking up the rest from reference TRBV29-1 and TRBJ1-2 gives the full variable domain: SAVISQKPSRDICQRGTSLTIQCQVDSQVTMMFWYRQQPGQSLTLIATANQGSEATYESGFVIDKFPISRPNLTFSTLTVSNMSPEDSSIYLCSAGQAYGYTFGSGTRLTVV.